These T cell receptor beta chains were read from a single sample in a study of early T cells in non-severe SARS-CoV-2 infection. In TCRdb, the 5' RACE reads were re-called with MiXCR into one record per CDR3 protein. In the table there are 37,000 or so distinct CDR3 sequences, under 8% of which are singletons. Sequenced input: whole blood. Receptors were obtained from an adult who was a healthcare worker with PCR-confirmed SARS-CoV-2 infection or an uninfected control (not recorded which). The CDR3 runs from the conserved cysteine through the conserved F or W. A D gene is named only where the DNA matches it firmly. Clone size is stated in some rows and not others, as once, few, many or a class when expanded.

few NA TRBJ2-3 TRBV5-1 13 CASRTPEGDTQYF TGCGCCAGTCGGACCCCGGAGGGTGATACGCAGTATTTT
few NA TRBJ2-2 TRBV11-2 16 CASSLEGGANTGELFF TGTGCCAGCAGCTTAGAGGGCGGGGCAAACACCGGGGAGCTGTTTTTT
few NA TRBJ2-3 TRBV11-3 13 CASSPSPRDTQYF TGTGCCAGCAGCCCCAGCCCCCGGGATACGCAGTATTTT
NA NA TRBJ1-1 TRBV14 13 CASRGPMNTEAFF TGTGCCAGCAGGGGTCCAATGAACACTGAAGCTTTCTTT
many NA TRBJ1-6 TRBV11-2 12 CASSRGDSPLHF TGTGCCAGCAGCCGGGGGGATTCACCCCTCCACTTT
NA NA TRBJ1-5 TRBV6-2/TRBV6-3 13 CASVQASRQPQHF TGTGCCAGCGTACAGGCTTCGCGTCAGCCCCAGCATTTT
few NA TRBJ1-1 TRBV28 12 CASSSSNTEAFF TGTGCCAGCAGTTCCTCAAACACTGAAGCTTTCTTT
many NA TRBJ2-7 TRBV2 13 CASIKERSYEQYF TGTGCCAGCATAAAGGAGAGGTCCTACGAGCAGTACTTC
many NA TRBJ1-1 TRBV5-6 17 CASSLALGDQEGTEAFF TGTGCCAGCAGCTTGGCCTTGGGGGATCAGGAAGGCACTGAAGCTTTCTTT
NA NA TRBJ2-7 TRBV6-2/TRBV6-3 14 CASSYSNRGYEQYF TGTGCCAGCAGTTACTCGAATAGGGGCTACGAGCAGTACTTC
many NA TRBJ1-1 TRBV7-3 15 CASSLTPGGNTEAFF TGTGCCAGCAGCTTAACGCCGGGGGGCAACACTGAAGCTTTCTTT
NA NA TRBJ2-5 TRBV7-8 15 CASSLALLYQETQYF TGTGCCAGCAGCTTAGCGCTCTTATACCAAGAGACCCAGTACTTC
NA TRBD1 TRBJ2-1 TRBV6-6 11 CAIQGAGEQFF TGTGCCATACAGGGGGCCGGCGAGCAGTTCTTC
many NA TRBJ2-1 TRBV20-1 12 CSGGGINNEQFF TGCAGTGGCGGCGGGATCAACAATGAGCAGTTCTTC
many NA TRBJ1-2 TRBV30 12 CAWSPGGYGYTF TGTGCCTGGAGCCCGGGTGGCTATGGCTACACCTTC
many NA TRBJ1-6 TRBV11-2 12 CASSPSRSPLHF TGTGCCAGCAGCCCGAGCAGGTCACCCCTCCACTTT
many NA TRBJ1-1 TRBV20-1 13 CSAPWTFITEAFF TGCAGTGCTCCCTGGACCTTTATCACTGAAGCTTTCTTT
NA NA TRBJ1-4 TRBV10-3 15 CAISERGIANEKLFF TGTGCCATCAGTGAGCGGGGGATTGCTAATGAAAAACTGTTTTTT
many NA TRBJ2-7 TRBV7-9 16 CASSDYPGLAVYEQYF TGTGCCAGCAGCGATTACCCGGGTCTAGCTGTATACGAGCAGTACTTC
many NA TRBJ2-5 TRBV18 16 CASSPQVTGSGETQYF TGTGCCAGCTCACCACAGGTTACCGGTTCGGGAGAGACCCAGTACTTC
many NA TRBJ1-6 TRBV7-6 13 CASSSSYNSPLHF TGTGCCAGCAGCTCCTCCTATAATTCACCCCTCCACTTT
many TRBD2 TRBJ2-7 TRBV27 14 CASSLKREGGEQYF TGTGCCAGCAGTTTAAAGCGGGAGGGGGGCGAGCAGTACTTC
many NA TRBJ2-4 TRBV11-2 15 CASSPDGAARDIQYF TGTGCCAGCAGCCCAGACGGGGCGGCTCGGGACATTCAGTACTTC
NA TRBD2 TRBJ2-1 TRBV7-3 20 CASSLSPWTSGSPLYNEQFF TGTGCCAGCAGCTTAAGCCCTTGGACTAGCGGGAGTCCCCTCTACAATGAGCAGTTCTTC
few TRBD2 TRBJ2-3 TRBV7-2 17 CASSYRLAGPRTDTQYF TGTGCCAGCAGCTATCGGCTAGCGGGCCCGCGCACAGATACGCAGTATTTT
NA NA TRBJ2-7 TRBV7-6 12 CASEPLGNEQYF TGTGCCAGCGAGCCACTGGGGAACGAGCAGTACTTC
few NA TRBJ2-1 TRBV5-6 15 CASSLVTRDYNEQFF TGTGCCAGCAGCTTGGTTACTAGAGACTACAATGAGCAGTTCTTC
NA NA TRBJ2-1 TRBV11-3 13 CASSLDREREQFF TGTGCCAGCAGCTTAGATCGGGAGCGGGAGCAGTTCTTC
many TRBD1 TRBJ2-1 TRBV7-2 16 CASSLETGRVGNEQFF TGTGCCAGCAGCTTAGAGACAGGGCGGGTGGGTAATGAGCAGTTCTTC
NA TRBD2 TRBJ2-3 TRBV27 15 CASSLTLAGTDTQYF TGTGCCAGCAGTTTAACGCTAGCGGGCACAGATACGCAGTATTTT
many NA TRBJ2-6 TRBV19 17 CASSPRRFSSGANVLTF TGTGCCAGTAGTCCTCGGCGATTTAGCTCTGGGGCCAACGTCCTGACTTTC
few NA TRBJ2-3 TRBV24-1 11 CATSDLKGQYF TGTGCCACCAGTGATTTAAAGGGGCAGTATTTT
many NA TRBJ1-6 TRBV11-2 17 CAQELKDASSYNSPLHF TGTGCCCAGGAGCTCAAAGACGCGAGCTCCTATAATTCACCCCTCCACTTT
many NA TRBJ1-5 TRBV4-1 17 CASSQGALRESNQPQHF TGCGCCAGCAGCCAAGGGGCCCTGCGTGAGAGCAATCAGCCCCAGCATTTT
many NA TRBJ2-1 TRBV7-9 13 CASSLVWPPEQFF TGTGCCAGCAGCTTAGTATGGCCCCCTGAGCAGTTCTTC
NA NA TRBJ2-3 TRBV7-2 16 CASSLRHAPSTDTQYF TGTGCCAGCAGCTTGAGGCACGCTCCTAGCACAGATACGCAGTATTTT
many NA TRBJ2-3 TRBV13 13 CASSLSASGTQYF TGTGCCAGCAGCTTATCGGCTTCGGGAACGCAGTATTTT
NA NA TRBJ2-2 TRBV7-6 12 CASTDGTGELFF TGTGCCAGCACGGACGGGACCGGGGAGCTGTTTTTT
NA NA TRBJ1-1 TRBV18 12 CASSPGVGDAFF TGTGCCAGCTCACCAGGGGTGGGGGACGCTTTCTTT
many NA TRBJ1-4 TRBV12-3/TRBV12-4 15 CASSSLRDGNEKLFF TGTGCCAGCAGCTCTCTCCGGGACGGTAATGAAAAACTGTTTTTT
NA NA TRBJ1-5 TRBV12-3/TRBV12-4 15 CASMFGGARNQPQHF TGTGCCAGCATGTTTGGCGGTGCTAGAAATCAGCCCCAGCATTTT
NA NA TRBJ2-3 TRBV21-1 17 CASSPVPGQGYADTQYF TGTGCCAGCAGCCCCGTACCCGGACAGGGTTATGCGGATACGCAGTATTTT
NA NA TRBJ2-5 TRBV14 14 CASSQSYNQETQYF TGTGCCAGCAGCCAATCTTACAATCAAGAGACCCAGTACTTC
NA NA TRBJ2-4 TRBV20-1 14 CSAREGRQINIQYF TGCAGTGCTAGAGAAGGGCGACAGATTAACATTCAGTACTTC